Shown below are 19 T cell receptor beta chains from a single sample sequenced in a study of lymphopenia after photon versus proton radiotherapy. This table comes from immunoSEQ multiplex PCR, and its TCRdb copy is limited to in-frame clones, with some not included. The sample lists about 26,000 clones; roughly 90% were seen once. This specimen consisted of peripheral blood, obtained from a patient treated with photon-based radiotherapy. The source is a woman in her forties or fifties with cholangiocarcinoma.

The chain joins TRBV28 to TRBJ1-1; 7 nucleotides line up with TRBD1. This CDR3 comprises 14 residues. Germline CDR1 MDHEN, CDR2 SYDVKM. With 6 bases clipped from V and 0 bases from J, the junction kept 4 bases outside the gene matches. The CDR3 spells CASSQTGLNTEAFF. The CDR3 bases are TGTGCCAGCAGCCAGACAGGGTTGAACACTGAAGCTTTCTTT.

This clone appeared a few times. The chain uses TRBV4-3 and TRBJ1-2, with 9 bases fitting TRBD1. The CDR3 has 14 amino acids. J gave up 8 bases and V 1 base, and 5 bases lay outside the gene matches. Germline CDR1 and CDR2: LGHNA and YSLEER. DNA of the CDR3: TGCGCCAGCAGCCAAGGACAGGGGGTAGAGGGCTACACCTTC. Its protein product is CASSQGQGVEGYTF.

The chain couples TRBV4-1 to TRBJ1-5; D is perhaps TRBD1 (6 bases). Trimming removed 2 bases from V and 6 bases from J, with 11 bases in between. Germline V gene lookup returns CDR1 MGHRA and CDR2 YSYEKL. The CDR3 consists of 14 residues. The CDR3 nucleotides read TGCGCCAGCAGCCAATTAGGGGGACGTCAGCCCCAGCATTTT. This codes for CASSQLGGRQPQHF.

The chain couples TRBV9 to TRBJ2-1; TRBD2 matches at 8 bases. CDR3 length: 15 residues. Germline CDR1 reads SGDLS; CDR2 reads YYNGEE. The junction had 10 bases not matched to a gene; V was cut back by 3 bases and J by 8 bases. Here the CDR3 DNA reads TGTGCCAGCAGCGCCGGGGGGGCAACCAGTTATGAGCAGTTCTTC. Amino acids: CASSAGGATSYEQFF.

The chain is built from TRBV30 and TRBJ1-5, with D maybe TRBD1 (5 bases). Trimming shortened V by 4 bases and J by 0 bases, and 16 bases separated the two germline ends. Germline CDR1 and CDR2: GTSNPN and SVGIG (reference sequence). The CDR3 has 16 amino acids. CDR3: CAWNPAGGYSNQPQHF. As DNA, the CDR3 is TGTGCCTGGAACCCGGCGGGGGGTTATAGCAATCAGCCCCAGCATTTT.

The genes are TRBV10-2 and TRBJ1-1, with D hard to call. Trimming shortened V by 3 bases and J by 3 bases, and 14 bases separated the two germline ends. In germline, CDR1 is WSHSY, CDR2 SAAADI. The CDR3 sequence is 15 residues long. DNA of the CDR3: TGCGCCAGCAGTGATGATGGAACCGGCTACACTGAAGCTTTCTTT. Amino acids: CASSDDGTGYTEAFF.

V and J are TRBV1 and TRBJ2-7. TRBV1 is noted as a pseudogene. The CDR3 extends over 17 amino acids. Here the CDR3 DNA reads TGCACCAGCAGCCAAGAATCGGGGTTTGGGGGACCTCGGGAGCAGTACTTC. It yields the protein CTSSQESGFGGPREQYF.

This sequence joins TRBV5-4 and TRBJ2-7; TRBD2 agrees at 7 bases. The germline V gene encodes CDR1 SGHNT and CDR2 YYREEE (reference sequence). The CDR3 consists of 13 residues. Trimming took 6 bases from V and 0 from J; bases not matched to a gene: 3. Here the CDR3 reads CASKGGDSYEQYF. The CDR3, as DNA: TGTGCCAGCAAGGGAGGGGACTCCTACGAGCAGTACTTC.

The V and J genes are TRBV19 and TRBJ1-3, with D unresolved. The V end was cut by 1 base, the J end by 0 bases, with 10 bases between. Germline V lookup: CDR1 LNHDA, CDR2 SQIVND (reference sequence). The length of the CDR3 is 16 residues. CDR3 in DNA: TGTGCCAGTAGTATAGGGGAGCGGACCTCTGGAAACACCATATATTTT. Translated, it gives CASSIGERTSGNTIYF. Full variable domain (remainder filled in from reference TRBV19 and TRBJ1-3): DGGITQSPKYLFRKEGQNVTLSCEQNLNHDAMYWYRQDPGQGLRLIYYSQIVNDFQKGDIAEGYSVSREKKESFPLTVTSAQKNPTAFYLCASSIGERTSGNTIYFGEGSWLTVV.

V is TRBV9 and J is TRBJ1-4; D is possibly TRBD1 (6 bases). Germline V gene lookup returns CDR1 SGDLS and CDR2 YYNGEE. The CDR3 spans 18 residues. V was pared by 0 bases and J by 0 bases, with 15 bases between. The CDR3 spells CASSVDGGSTATNEKLFF. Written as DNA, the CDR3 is TGTGCCAGCAGCGTAGATGGGGGCAGTACTGCAACTAATGAAAAACTGTTTTTT.

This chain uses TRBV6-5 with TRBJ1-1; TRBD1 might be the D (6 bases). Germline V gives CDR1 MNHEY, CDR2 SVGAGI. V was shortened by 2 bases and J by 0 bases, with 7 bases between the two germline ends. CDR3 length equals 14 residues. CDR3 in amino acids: CASSYGDMNTEAFF. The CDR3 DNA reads TGTGCCAGCAGTTACGGGGACATGAACACTGAAGCTTTCTTT.

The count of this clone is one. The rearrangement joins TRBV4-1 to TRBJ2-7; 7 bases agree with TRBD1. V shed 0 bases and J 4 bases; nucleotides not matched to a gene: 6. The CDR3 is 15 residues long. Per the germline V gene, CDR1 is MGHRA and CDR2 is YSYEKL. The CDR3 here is CASSQERQGQYEQYF. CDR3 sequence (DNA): TGCGCCAGCAGCCAAGAAAGACAGGGCCAGTACGAGCAGTACTTC.

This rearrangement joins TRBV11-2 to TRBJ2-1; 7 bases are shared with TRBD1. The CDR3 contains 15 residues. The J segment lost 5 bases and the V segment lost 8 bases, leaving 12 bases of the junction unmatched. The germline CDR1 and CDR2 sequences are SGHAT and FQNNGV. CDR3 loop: CASADRDSDHNEQFF. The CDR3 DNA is TGTGCCAGCGCCGACAGGGATTCGGATCACAATGAGCAGTTCTTC. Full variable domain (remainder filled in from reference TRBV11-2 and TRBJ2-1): EAGVAQSPRYKIIEKRQSVAFWCNPISGHATLYWYQQILGQGPKLLIQFQNNGVVDDSQLPKDRFSAERLKGVDSTLKIQPAKLEDSAVYLCASADRDSDHNEQFFGPGTRLTVL.

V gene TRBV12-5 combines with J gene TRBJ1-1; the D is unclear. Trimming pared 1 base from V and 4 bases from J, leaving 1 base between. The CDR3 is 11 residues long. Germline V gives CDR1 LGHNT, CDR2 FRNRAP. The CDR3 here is CASGLGTEAFF. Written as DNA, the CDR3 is TGTGCTAGTGGTTTGGGCACTGAAGCTTTCTTT.

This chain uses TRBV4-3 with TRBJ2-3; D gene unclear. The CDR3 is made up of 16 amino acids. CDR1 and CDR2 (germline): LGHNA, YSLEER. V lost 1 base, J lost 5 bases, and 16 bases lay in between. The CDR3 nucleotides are TGCGCCAGCAGCCAAGGCCCACCCTCCAAGGGAGATACGCAGTATTTT. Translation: CASSQGPPSKGDTQYF.

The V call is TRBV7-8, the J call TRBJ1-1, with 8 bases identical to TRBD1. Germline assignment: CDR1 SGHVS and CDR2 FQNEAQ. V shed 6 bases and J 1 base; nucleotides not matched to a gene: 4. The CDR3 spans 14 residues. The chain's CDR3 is CASRRQGPNTEAFF. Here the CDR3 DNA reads TGTGCCAGCAGACGACAGGGGCCGAACACTGAAGCTTTCTTT. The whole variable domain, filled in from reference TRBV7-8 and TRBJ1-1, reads GAGVSQSPRYKVAKRGQDVALRCDPISGHVSLFWYQQALGQGPEFLTYFQNEAQLDKSGLPSDRFFAERPEGSVSTLKIQRTQQEDSAVYLCASRRQGPNTEAFFGQGTRLTVV.

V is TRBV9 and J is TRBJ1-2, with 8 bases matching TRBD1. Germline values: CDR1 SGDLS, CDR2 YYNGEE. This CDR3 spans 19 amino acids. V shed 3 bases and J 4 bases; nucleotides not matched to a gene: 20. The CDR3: CASSANTGRDRREVYGYTF. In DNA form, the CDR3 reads TGTGCCAGCAGCGCGAATACAGGAAGGGACAGGAGGGAGGTCTATGGCTACACCTTC.

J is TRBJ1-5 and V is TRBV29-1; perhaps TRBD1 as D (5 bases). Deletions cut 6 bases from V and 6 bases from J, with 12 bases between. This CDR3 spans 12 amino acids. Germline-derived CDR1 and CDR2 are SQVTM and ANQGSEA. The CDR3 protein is CSVAGGGQPQHF. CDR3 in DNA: TGCAGCGTCGCGGGGGGTGGTCAGCCCCAGCATTTT.

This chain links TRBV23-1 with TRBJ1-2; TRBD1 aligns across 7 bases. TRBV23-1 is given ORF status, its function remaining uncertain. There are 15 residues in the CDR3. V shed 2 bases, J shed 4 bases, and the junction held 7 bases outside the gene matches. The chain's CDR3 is CASSQPRDRVYGYTF. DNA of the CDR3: TGCGCCAGCAGTCAACCCCGCGACAGGGTCTATGGCTACACCTTC.